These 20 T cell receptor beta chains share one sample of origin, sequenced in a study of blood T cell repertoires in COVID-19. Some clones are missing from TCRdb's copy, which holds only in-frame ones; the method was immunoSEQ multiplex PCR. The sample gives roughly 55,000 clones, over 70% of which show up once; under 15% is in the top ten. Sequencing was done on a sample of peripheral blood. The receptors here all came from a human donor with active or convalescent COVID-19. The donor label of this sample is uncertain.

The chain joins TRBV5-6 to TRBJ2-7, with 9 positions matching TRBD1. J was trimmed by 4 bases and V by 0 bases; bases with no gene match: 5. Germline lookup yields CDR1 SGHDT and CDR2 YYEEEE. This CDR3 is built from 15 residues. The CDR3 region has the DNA TGTGCCAGCAGCTTGGCTGACAGGGGGATGTACGAGCAGTACTTC. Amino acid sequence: CASSLADRGMYEQYF.

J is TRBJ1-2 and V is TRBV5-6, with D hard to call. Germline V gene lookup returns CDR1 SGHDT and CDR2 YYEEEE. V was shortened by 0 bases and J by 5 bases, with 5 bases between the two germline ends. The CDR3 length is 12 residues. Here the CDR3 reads CASSLGVYGYTF. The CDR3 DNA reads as TGTGCCAGCAGCTTGGGAGTGTATGGCTACACCTTC. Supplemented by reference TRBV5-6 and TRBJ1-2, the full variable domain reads DAGVTQSPTHLIKTRGQQVTLRCSPKSGHDTVSWYQQALGQGPQFIFQYYEEEERQRGNFPDRFSGHQFPNYSSELNVNALLLGDSALYLCASSLGVYGYTFGSGTRLTVV.

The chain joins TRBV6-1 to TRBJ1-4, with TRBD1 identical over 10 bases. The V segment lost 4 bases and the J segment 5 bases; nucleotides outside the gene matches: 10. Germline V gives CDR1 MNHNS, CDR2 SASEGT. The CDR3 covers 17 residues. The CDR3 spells CASSGTGGFGANEKLFF. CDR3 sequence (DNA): TGTGCCAGCAGTGGGACAGGGGGATTCGGGGCGAATGAAAAACTGTTTTTT.

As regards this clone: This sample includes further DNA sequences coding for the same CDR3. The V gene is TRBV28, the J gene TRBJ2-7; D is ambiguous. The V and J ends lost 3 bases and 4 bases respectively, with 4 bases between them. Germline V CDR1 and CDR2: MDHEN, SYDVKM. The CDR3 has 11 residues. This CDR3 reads CASSLRYEQYF. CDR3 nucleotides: TGTGCCAGCAGTTTGAGGTACGAGCAGTACTTC.

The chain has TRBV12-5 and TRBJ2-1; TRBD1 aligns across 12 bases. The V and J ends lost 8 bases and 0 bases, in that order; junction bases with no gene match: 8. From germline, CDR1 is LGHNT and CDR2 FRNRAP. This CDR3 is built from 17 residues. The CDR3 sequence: CASPLGTGGSSYNEQFF. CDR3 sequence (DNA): TGTGCTAGTCCCCTGGGGACAGGGGGCAGCTCCTACAATGAGCAGTTCTTC.

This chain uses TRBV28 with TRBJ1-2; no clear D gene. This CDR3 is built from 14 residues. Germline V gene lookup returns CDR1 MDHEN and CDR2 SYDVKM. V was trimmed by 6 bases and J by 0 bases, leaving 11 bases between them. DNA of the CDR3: TGTGCCAGCAGCCTGAGCTATACTAACTATGGCTACACCTTC. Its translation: CASSLSYTNYGYTF.

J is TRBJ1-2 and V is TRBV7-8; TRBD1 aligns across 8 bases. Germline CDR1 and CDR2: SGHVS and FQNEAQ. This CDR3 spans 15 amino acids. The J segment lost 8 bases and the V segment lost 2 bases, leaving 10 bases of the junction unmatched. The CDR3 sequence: CASSLRDRTSQGYTF. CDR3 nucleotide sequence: TGTGCCAGCAGCTTAAGGGACAGGACCTCGCAGGGCTACACCTTC.

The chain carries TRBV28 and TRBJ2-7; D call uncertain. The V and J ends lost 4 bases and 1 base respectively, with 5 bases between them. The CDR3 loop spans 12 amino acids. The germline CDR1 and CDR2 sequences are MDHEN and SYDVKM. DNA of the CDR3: TGTGCCAGCAGTTCAAATTCCTACGAGCAGTACTTC. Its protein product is CASSSNSYEQYF.

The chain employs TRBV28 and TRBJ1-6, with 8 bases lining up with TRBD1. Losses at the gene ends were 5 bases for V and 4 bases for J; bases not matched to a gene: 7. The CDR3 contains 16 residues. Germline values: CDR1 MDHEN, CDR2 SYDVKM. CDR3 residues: CASSPAGTGYNSPLHF. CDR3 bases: TGTGCCAGCAGTCCGGCCGGGACAGGTTATAATTCACCCCTCCACTTT.

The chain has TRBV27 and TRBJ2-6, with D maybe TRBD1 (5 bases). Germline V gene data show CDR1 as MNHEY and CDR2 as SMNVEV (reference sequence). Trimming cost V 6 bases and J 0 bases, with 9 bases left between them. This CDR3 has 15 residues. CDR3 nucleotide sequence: TGTGCCAGCAGCCGAGACAGCTCTGGGGCCAACGTCCTGACTTTC. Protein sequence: CASSRDSSGANVLTF.

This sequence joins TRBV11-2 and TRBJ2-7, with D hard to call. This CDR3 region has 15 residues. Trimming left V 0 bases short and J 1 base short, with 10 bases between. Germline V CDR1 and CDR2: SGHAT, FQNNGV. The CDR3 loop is CASSLDRGKSYEQYF. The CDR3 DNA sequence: TGTGCCAGCAGCTTAGATCGAGGAAAATCCTACGAGCAGTACTTC.

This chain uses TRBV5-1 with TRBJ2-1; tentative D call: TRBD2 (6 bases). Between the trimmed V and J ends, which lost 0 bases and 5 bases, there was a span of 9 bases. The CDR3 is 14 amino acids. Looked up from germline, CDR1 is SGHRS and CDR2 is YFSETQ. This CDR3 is CASSLAGVDNEQFF. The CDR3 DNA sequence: TGCGCCAGCAGCTTGGCGGGAGTGGACAATGAGCAGTTCTTC.

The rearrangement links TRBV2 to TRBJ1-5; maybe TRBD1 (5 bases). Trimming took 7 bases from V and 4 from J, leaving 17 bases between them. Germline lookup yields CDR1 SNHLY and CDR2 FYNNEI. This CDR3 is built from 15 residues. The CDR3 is CASTEGHQPNQPQHF. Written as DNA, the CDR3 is TGTGCCAGCACTGAGGGGCACCAGCCTAATCAGCCCCAGCATTTT.

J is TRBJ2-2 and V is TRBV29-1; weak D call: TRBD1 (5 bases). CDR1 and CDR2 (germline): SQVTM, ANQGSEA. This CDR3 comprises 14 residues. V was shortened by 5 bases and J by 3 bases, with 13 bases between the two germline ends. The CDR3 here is CSVSQGRDTGELFF. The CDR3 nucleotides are TGCAGCGTTTCTCAAGGCAGGGACACCGGGGAGCTGTTTTTT.

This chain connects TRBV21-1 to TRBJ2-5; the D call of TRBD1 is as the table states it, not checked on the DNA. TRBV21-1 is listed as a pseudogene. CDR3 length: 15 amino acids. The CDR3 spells CASSKVGDREETQYF. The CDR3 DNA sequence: TGTGCCAGCAGCAAAGTTGGAGACAGGGAGGAGACCCAGTACTTC.

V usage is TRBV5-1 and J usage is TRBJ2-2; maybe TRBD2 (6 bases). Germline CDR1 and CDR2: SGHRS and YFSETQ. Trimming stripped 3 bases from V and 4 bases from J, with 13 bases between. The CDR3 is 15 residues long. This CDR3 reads CASSWEVQVTGELFF. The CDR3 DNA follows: TGCGCCAGCAGCTGGGAGGTCCAGGTCACCGGGGAGCTGTTTTTT.

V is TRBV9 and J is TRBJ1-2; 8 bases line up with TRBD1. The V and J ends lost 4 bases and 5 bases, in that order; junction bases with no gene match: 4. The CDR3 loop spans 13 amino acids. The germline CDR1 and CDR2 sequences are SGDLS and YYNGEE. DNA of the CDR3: TGTGCCAGCAGCCCGACAGGGGAATATGGCTACACCTTC. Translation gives CASSPTGEYGYTF.

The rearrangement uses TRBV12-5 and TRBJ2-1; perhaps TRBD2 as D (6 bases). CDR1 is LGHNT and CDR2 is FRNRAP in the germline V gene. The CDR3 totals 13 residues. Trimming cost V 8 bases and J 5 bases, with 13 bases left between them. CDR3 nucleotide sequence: TGTGCTAGTAGGAGGGATCTGGACAATGAGCAGTTCTTC. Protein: CASRRDLDNEQFF.

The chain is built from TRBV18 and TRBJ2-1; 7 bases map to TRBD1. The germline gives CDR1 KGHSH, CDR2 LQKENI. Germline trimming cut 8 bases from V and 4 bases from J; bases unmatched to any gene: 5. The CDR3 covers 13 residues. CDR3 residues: CASGTAVYNEQFF. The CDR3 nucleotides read TGTGCCAGCGGGACAGCCGTGTACAATGAGCAGTTCTTC.

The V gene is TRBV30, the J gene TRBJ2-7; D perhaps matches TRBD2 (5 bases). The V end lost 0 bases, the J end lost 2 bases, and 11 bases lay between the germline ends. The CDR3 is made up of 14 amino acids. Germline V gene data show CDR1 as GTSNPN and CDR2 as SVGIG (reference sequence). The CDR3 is CAWSVGGLTYEQYF. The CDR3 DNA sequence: TGTGCCTGGAGTGTGGGCGGGCTAACCTACGAGCAGTACTTC. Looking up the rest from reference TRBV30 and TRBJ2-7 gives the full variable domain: SQTIHQWPATLVQPVGSPLSLECTVEGTSNPNLYWYRQAAGRGLQLLFYSVGIGQISSEVPQNLSASRPQDRQFILSSKKLLLSDSGFYLCAWSVGGLTYEQYFGPGTRLTVT.